This T cell receptor (beta chain) was identified during a study of PD-L1 blockade in urothelial cancer. Across the whole study: Patients' histories included 0 to 3 prior chemotherapy regimens. The authors examined blood 3 weeks (second dose) and 6 weeks after treatment start.

Sequencing used immunoSEQ multiplex PCR; TCRdb keeps in-frame clones, though not all of them. The repertoire holds approximately 79,000 clones, with less than 95% as singletons. The time point here: peripheral blood 6 weeks after treatment start. Germline V CDR1 and CDR2: MNHEY, SMNVEV (reference sequence). This CDR3 has 14 amino acids. V lost 3 bases to trimming and J lost 8 bases, with 16 bases between them. This receptor was obtained from a woman older than 75 with urothelial cancer. The specimen was PBMCs, collected around atezolizumab (anti-PD-L1) treatment. The chain recombines TRBV27 with TRBJ1-1; D perhaps matches TRBD1 (6 bases). The CDR3 here is CASSFSGGRKEAFF. CDR3 sequence (DNA): TGTGCCAGCAGTTTTTCGGGGGGGCGAAAGGAAGCTTTCTTT.